One sample yielded the 2 T cell receptor beta chains listed below, sequenced in a study of control samples from healthy donors and cancer patients (dated by TCRdb to between 2020 and 2021). The receptor library was made with the immunoSEQ multiplex PCR assay. TCRdb took this table from immuneACCESS and kept in-frame rearrangements with V and J called. Such tables lack part of the clones; where checked against another copy, unresolved V genes explain under half of the gap, and the rest is unexplained. This sample gives fewer than 500,000 clones in total; around 90% of them show up just once. Roughly 6.4% of the sample is in the top ten clones. Sequencing input: PBMCs. All receptors come from a middle-aged man with head and neck cancer.

V usage is TRBV19 and J usage is TRBJ2-5, with a tentative D call TRBD1 (6 bases). Germline loops: CDR1 LNHDA, CDR2 SQIVND (reference sequence). The ends were cut back, 9 bases at V and 4 bases at J, with 12 bases in the middle. The CDR3 extends over 12 amino acids. The CDR3 coding sequence is TGTGCCAGCTGGGCCAGGGGAGAGACCCAGTACTTC. This encodes CASWARGETQYF.

Comments on this clone: Other DNA sequences in this sample translate to the same CDR3. The gene calls are TRBV11-3 and TRBJ2-2; the D gene is possibly TRBD1 (8 bases). The germline CDR1 and CDR2 sequences are SGHNT and YENEEA. Trimming stripped 2 bases from V and 6 bases from J, with 13 bases between. This CDR3 spans 15 amino acids. CDR3: CASSLTGGGPGELFF. The CDR3 coding sequence is TGTGCCAGCAGCTTAACAGGGGGGGGTCCCGGGGAGCTGTTTTTT.